This TCR beta chain is drawn from a study of patients and donors after allogeneic stem cell transplantation. By frequency in the sample, this clonotype is large. TCRdb re-analysed the RT-PCR reads in MiXCR, keeping a single row per CDR3 protein. The table lists some 160,000 distinct CDR3 sequences, about 24% of them singletons. The sequence came from a human donor who was either an allogeneic HSCT recipient or a stem cell or donor lymphocyte infusion donor (not recorded which). It is not recorded whose cells these are; they may come from a transplant donor. Sequenced sample: blood, either unsorted or a sorted T cell fraction (not recorded which).

CDR3 nucleotides: TGCGCCAGCAGCCAAGTGGCTAGCGGGGCGACTAGGGAGACCCAGTACTTC. This gives the protein CASSQVASGATRETQYF. The chain recombines TRBV4-1 with TRBJ2-5; 9 nucleotides agree with TRBD2. V dropped 1 base and J dropped 5; count of bases not matched to a gene: 11. The CDR3 covers 17 residues. Germline V CDR1 and CDR2: MGHRA, YSYEKL.